This passage covers 29 T cell receptor beta chains from one sample sequenced in a study of monozygotic twins with inflammatory bowel disease. TCRdb re-called the 5' RACE reads, yielding one record per CDR3 amino acid sequence without DNA. This sample's clone table lists approximately 45,000 distinct CDR3 sequences. Sequencing was done on a sample of blood. The receptors were gathered from a human donor with ulcerative colitis or Crohn's disease, or a healthy co-twin of an affected twin (not recorded which).

The V and J genes are TRBV20-1 and TRBJ2-5; the D gene TCRdb calls, TRBD1, cannot be checked with no DNA. This CDR3 is built from 16 residues. The germline V gene encodes CDR1 DFQATT and CDR2 SNEGSKA (reference sequence). The CDR3 is CSARDPFGQGGETQYF.

This chain connects TRBV4-3 to TRBJ2-4; TCRdb indicates TRBD2, and absent DNA this call remains unverified. The germline CDR1 and CDR2 sequences are LGHNA and YSLEER. This CDR3 has 14 residues. The CDR3 region is CASSQSGGRDIQYF.

This chain joins TRBV6-1 and TRBJ1-1; with no DNA, the TCRdb D assignment of TRBD1 cannot be verified. There are 14 residues in the CDR3. Germline V CDR1 and CDR2: MNHNS, SASEGT. This CDR3 is CASSADRGGTEAFF.

CDR3 sequence reads: CASSLVGQGPYEQYF. The V call is TRBV7-2, the J call TRBJ2-7; TCRdb picks TRBD2, but there is no DNA to check that call. Germline CDR1 SGHTA, CDR2 FQGNSA. There are 15 residues in the CDR3.

The rearrangement joins TRBV10-3 to TRBJ1-1. The CDR3 has 14 residues. CDR1 is ENHRY, CDR2 SYGVKD, per germline. CDR3 residues: CAISEWDTNTEAFF.

CDR3: CASSLGPGTTDTQYF. This chain uses TRBV5-1 with TRBJ2-3; the TCRdb call, TRBD1, lacks DNA for checking. CDR3 length: 15 amino acids. The germline CDR1 and CDR2 sequences are SGHRS and YFSETQ. Full variable domain (missing parts from reference TRBV5-1 and TRBJ2-3): KAGVTQTPRYLIKTRGQQVTLSCSPISGHRSVSWYQQTPGQGLQFLFEYFSETQRNKGNFPGRFSGRQFSNSRSEMNVSTLELGDSALYLCASSLGPGTTDTQYFGPGTRLTVL.

This chain joins TRBV28 and TRBJ2-7; TCRdb's D call of TRBD1 is untestable without DNA. Germline loops: CDR1 MDHEN, CDR2 SYDVKM. This CDR3 has 14 amino acids. The CDR3 is CASSLGIGYGEQYF.

J is TRBJ2-1 and V is TRBV7-2; TCRdb names TRBD1, which stays unverified in the absence of DNA. The length of the CDR3 is 13 residues. Per germline, CDR1 SGHTA and CDR2 FQGNSA. CDR3 sequence: CASSLATGGEQFF.

The V call is TRBV5-4, the J call TRBJ2-7; there is no DNA to check the TCRdb D call of TRBD2. CDR1 SGHNT and CDR2 YYREEE come from the germline V gene (reference sequence). The CDR3 covers 15 residues. CDR3 loop: CASSRGTGVFYEQYF.

The chain is built from TRBV12-3 or TRBV12-4 and TRBJ1-2; TCRdb reports TRBD1, a call that lacks DNA to check it against. CDR3 length: 14 residues. The CDR3 here is CASSTITGNYGYTF.

The chain recombines TRBV18 with TRBJ1-1; the TCRdb D gene call, TRBD1, has no DNA to confirm it. The CDR3 extends over 13 amino acids. The V gene's germline CDR1 is KGHSH and CDR2 LQKENI. This chain's CDR3 is CASSRSPGTEAFF.

This chain links TRBV20-1 with TRBJ2-3; TCRdb indicates TRBD2, and absent DNA this call remains unverified. CDR1 is DFQATT and CDR2 is SNEGSKA in the germline V gene (reference sequence). This CDR3 is 15 amino acids long. CDR3 amino acids: CSARDWEGGTDTQYF.

The chain employs TRBV5-1 and TRBJ1-1. Germline V gene sequence: CDR1 SGHRS, CDR2 YFSETQ. The CDR3 sequence is 13 residues long. CDR3 in amino acids: CASSPRGNTEAFF.

This sequence joins TRBV7-8 and TRBJ2-7; TCRdb outputs TRBD2, but without DNA this stays unchecked. The CDR3 runs 15 residues. The V gene's germline CDR1 is SGHVS and CDR2 FQNEAQ. CDR3 protein: CASRPPGLGGHEQYF.

J is TRBJ1-3 and V is TRBV6-5; the TRBD1 assignment by TCRdb is unverifiable without DNA. Germline V gene data show CDR1 as MNHEY and CDR2 as SVGAGI. The CDR3 runs 15 residues. The CDR3 here is CASSTNRGGGNTIYF.

The rearrangement joins TRBV7-2 to TRBJ1-4; TCRdb selects TRBD1, and the lack of DNA leaves this call unchecked. The CDR3 spans 16 residues. The germline gives CDR1 SGHTA, CDR2 FQGNSA. The CDR3 is CASSLWGLGSGEKLFF.

The chain employs TRBV28 and TRBJ1-5; lacking DNA, the TRBD1 call made by TCRdb goes unchecked. CDR1 is MDHEN, CDR2 SYDVKM, per germline. This CDR3 is 14 amino acids long. CDR3 protein: CASSSGQRNQPQHF.

The chain has TRBV6-5 and TRBJ1-2. Germline lookup yields CDR1 MNHEY and CDR2 SVGAGI. The CDR3 sequence is 15 residues long. The CDR3 region is CASSYQNGRTYGYTF.

The chain is built from TRBV28 and TRBJ1-2; lacking DNA, the TRBD1 call made by TCRdb goes unchecked. Germline CDR1 MDHEN, CDR2 SYDVKM. The CDR3 is made up of 16 amino acids. CDR3 protein: CASSSLRDRGAYGYTF.

The chain couples TRBV18 to TRBJ2-2; the D gene TCRdb calls, TRBD2, cannot be checked with no DNA. CDR3 length equals 16 residues. Germline V lookup: CDR1 KGHSH, CDR2 LQKENI. The CDR3 protein is CASSPSGTAGTGELFF.

The V call is TRBV27, the J call TRBJ2-3; TCRdb indicates TRBD2, and absent DNA this call remains unverified. The CDR3 contains 19 residues. The germline CDR1 and CDR2 sequences are MNHEY and SMNVEV (reference sequence). This chain's CDR3 is CASSRRGLAGDSRTDTQYF.

The CDR3 sequence is CASSNQDRGDEKLFF. The chain uses TRBV5-1 and TRBJ1-4; TCRdb designates TRBD1, a call that cannot be tested without DNA. This CDR3 comprises 15 residues. Germline V lookup: CDR1 SGHRS, CDR2 YFSETQ.

The CDR3 sequence is CSALPSGGLNTEAFF. The chain recombines TRBV20-1 with TRBJ1-1; the D call from TCRdb, TRBD1, cannot be confirmed without DNA. The CDR3 consists of 15 residues. The germline V gene has CDR1 DFQATT and CDR2 SNEGSKA (reference sequence).

The chain has TRBV12-3 or TRBV12-4 and TRBJ2-3; as DNA is missing, the TRBD2 call by TCRdb cannot be tested. The CDR3 runs to 15 residues. The chain's CDR3 is CASSLTSGGADTQYF.

This chain links TRBV6-5 with TRBJ2-1; the TCRdb call, TRBD2, lacks DNA for checking. Germline-derived CDR1 and CDR2 are MNHEY and SVGAGI. CDR3 length: 15 amino acids. This CDR3 is CASSWGLADYNEQFF.

The chain has TRBV21-1 and TRBJ2-3; as DNA is missing, the TRBD2 call by TCRdb cannot be tested. TRBV21-1 is described as a pseudogene. The CDR3 spans 15 residues. This CDR3 is CASKSRPRGGDTQYF.

This sequence joins TRBV11-2 and TRBJ2-5; the TCRdb D gene call, TRBD1, has no DNA to confirm it. The CDR3 has 15 residues. Germline V gene sequence: CDR1 SGHAT, CDR2 FQNNGV. The CDR3 loop reads CASSKGQGRGETQYF.

This chain links TRBV30 with TRBJ2-3; lacking DNA, the TRBD1 call made by TCRdb goes unchecked. This CDR3 contains 13 residues. Germline CDR1 GTSNPN, CDR2 SVGIG (reference sequence). CDR3: CAWSGAQEGTQYF.

This sequence joins TRBV20-1 and TRBJ1-1; TCRdb outputs TRBD1, but without DNA this stays unchecked. This CDR3 spans 14 amino acids. Germline V gene lookup returns CDR1 DFQATT and CDR2 SNEGSKA (reference sequence). CDR3 protein: CSARDGGLNTEAFF.